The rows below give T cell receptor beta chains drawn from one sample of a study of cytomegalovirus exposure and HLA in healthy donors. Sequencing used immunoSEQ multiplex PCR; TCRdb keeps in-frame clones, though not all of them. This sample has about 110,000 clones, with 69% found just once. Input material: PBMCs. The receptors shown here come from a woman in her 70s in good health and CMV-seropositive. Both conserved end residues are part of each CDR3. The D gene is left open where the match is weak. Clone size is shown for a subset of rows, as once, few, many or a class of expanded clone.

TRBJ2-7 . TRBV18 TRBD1 CASSAGTGGEQYF TGTGCCAGCTCAGCCGGGACAGGGGGTGAGCAGTACTTC
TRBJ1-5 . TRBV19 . CASTTAISNQPQHF TGTGCCAGTACTACAGCCATTAGCAATCAGCCCCAGCATTTT
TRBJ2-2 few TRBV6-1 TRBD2 CASSWGGGGELFF TGTGCCAGCTCCTGGGGGGGAGGCGGGGAGCTGTTTTTT
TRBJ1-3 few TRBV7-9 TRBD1 CASSRTGQGNTIYF TGTGCCAGCAGCAGGACAGGGCAAGGAAACACCATATATTTT
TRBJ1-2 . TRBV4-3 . CASSQDLTASYGYTF TGCGCCAGCAGCCAAGATCTCACTGCGAGCTATGGCTACACCTTC
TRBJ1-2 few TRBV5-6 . CATLWGGSANYGYTF TGTGCCACCCTATGGGGGGGTAGCGCTAACTATGGCTACACCTTC
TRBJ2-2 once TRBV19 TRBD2 CASSTNLGLAGASGELFF TGTGCCAGTAGTACCAATCTAGGACTAGCGGGGGCTTCCGGGGAGCTGTTTTTT
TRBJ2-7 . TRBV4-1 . CASSHTPAGTNYEQYF TGCGCCAGCAGCCACACCCCTGCGGGCACCAATTACGAGCAGTACTTC
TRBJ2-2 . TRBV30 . CAQTWGPNTGELFF TGTGCGCAAACCTGGGGGCCGAACACCGGGGAGCTGTTTTTT
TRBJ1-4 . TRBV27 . CASSPREGRSEKLFF TGTGCCAGCAGTCCCCGGGAGGGCAGGAGTGAAAAACTGTTTTTT
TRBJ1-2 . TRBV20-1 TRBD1 CSADRVNGYTF TGCAGTGCGGACAGGGTAAATGGCTACACCTTC
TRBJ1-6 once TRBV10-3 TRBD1 CAISEGTGVSPLHF TGTGCCATCAGTGAGGGGACAGGGGTTTCACCCCTCCACTTT
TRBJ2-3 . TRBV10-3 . CAIQGSLTDTQYF TGTGCCATCCAGGGGAGCCTCACAGATACGCAGTATTTT
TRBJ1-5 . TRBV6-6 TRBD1 CASTGQSNQPQHF TGTGCCAGCACGGGACAGAGCAATCAGCCCCAGCATTTT
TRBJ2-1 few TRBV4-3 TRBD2 CASSQDPRLAGGPNYNEQFF TGCGCCAGCAGCCAAGATCCACGTCTAGCGGGGGGGCCAAACTACAATGAGCAGTTCTTC
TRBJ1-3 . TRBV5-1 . CASSLVPSRYSGNTIYF TGCGCCAGCAGCTTGGTCCCGAGTCGATACTCTGGAAACACCATATATTTT
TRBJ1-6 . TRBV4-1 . CASSLIRGSRSPLHF TGCGCCAGCAGCCTAATAAGAGGGTCAAGATCACCCCTCCACTTT
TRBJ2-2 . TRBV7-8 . CASSPPGGLNTGELFF TGTGCCAGCAGCCCCCCCGGGGGGCTGAACACCGGGGAGCTGTTTTTT
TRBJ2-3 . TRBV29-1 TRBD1 CSVPQGASTDTQYF TGCAGCGTGCCTCAGGGGGCGAGCACAGATACGCAGTATTTT
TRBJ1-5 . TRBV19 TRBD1 CASRRTGDGNQPQHF TGTGCCAGTAGAAGGACAGGGGATGGCAATCAGCCCCAGCATTTT